The rows below give T cell receptor beta chains drawn from one sample of a study of cytomegalovirus exposure and HLA in healthy donors. Repertoires were generated with immunoSEQ multiplex PCR, while TCRdb's copy carries only in-frame clones and drops some. The sample yields about 120,000 clones, about 75% seen once. Sequencing was carried out using PBMCs. These receptors came from a middle-aged woman in good health and CMV-seropositive. The CDR3 runs from the conserved cysteine through the conserved F or W. A D gene is named only where the DNA matches it firmly. Only some rows state a clone size, as once, few, many or a class for expanded clones.

j_gene,d_gene,v_gene,abundance,CDR3nt,CDR3aa
TRBJ1-2,-,TRBV29-1,-,TGCAGCGTTGCCCCTGGGGGGGCCGTTGGGTATGGCTACACCTTC,CSVAPGGAVGYGYTF
TRBJ1-5,TRBD1,TRBV2,-,TGTGCCAGTCAGACAGGGAATAGCAATCAGCCCCAGCATTTT,CASQTGNSNQPQHF
TRBJ2-2,TRBD1,TRBV4-1,-,TGCGCCAGCAGCCAAACGGACAGGACTCACGCCGGGGAGCTGTTTTTT,CASSQTDRTHAGELFF
TRBJ1-5,-,TRBV6-6,-,TGTGCCAGCAGTGCCACAGTGGTGGGTCAGCCCCAGCATTTT,CASSATVVGQPQHF
TRBJ1-4,TRBD1,TRBV30,-,TGTGCCTGGACGACAGGGCGGGAAAAACTGTTTTTT,CAWTTGREKLFF
TRBJ2-1,-,TRBV28,-,TGTGCCAGCAGTCCCGACCTCCGGGGCTCCTACAATGAGCAGTTCTTC,CASSPDLRGSYNEQFF
TRBJ1-1,-,TRBV6-5,-,TGTGCCAGCAGTTACTCGAGGCAGTACACTGAAGCTTTCTTT,CASSYSRQYTEAFF
TRBJ2-7,TRBD1,TRBV19,-,TGTGCCAGTAGTCAGACAGGGAGTGGGGGCTCCTACGAGCAGTACTTC,CASSQTGSGGSYEQYF
TRBJ2-3,-,TRBV28,-,TGTGCCAGCGAGGGGGGCACAGATACGCAGTATTTT,CASEGGTDTQYF
TRBJ2-7,TRBD2,TRBV7-9,-,TGTGCCAGCAGCTTACTGCTCGGGCGGGGGACCTACGAGCAGTACTTC,CASSLLLGRGTYEQYF
TRBJ2-1,TRBD1,TRBV25-1,-,TGTGCCAGCACCGGGGGAGGGACAGGGGTCAGTGAGCAGTTCTTC,CASTGGGTGVSEQFF
TRBJ2-2,-,TRBV10-3,few,TGTGCCATCAGCCAAACTAGCCCTCCCGGGGAGCTGTTTTTT,CAISQTSPPGELFF
TRBJ2-1,TRBD2,TRBV7-8,-,TGTGCCAGCAGCTCTACCTTGGGGGGGAGCTCCTACAATGAGCAGTTCTTC,CASSSTLGGSSYNEQFF
TRBJ1-4,-,TRBV9,once,TGTGCCAGCAGCGTAGGGGGGGGTAATGAAAAACTGTTTTTT,CASSVGGGNEKLFF
TRBJ2-1,-,TRBV6-5,-,TGTGCCAGCAGTTCAAAGGGGTTCTCCTACAATGAGCAGTTCTTC,CASSSKGFSYNEQFF
TRBJ2-7,TRBD2,TRBV6-5,-,TGTGCCAGCAGTTACTCGACTAGCTCCCCTCACGAGCAGTACTTC,CASSYSTSSPHEQYF
TRBJ2-1,-,TRBV11-3,-,TGTGCCAGCAGCTCAGGGGGGTCCTACAATGAGCAGTTCTTC,CASSSGGSYNEQFF
TRBJ1-2,TRBD1,TRBV12-5,few,TGTGCTAGTGGCTTTTCCGGGACAGGGGGTGTAGACTATGGCTACACCTTC,CASGFSGTGGVDYGYTF
TRBJ1-4,-,TRBV10-3,-,TGTGCCGCACGCGGGGGCGGTGTAACTAATGAAAAACTGTTTTTT,CAARGGGVTNEKLFF
TRBJ1-4,-,TRBV28,-,TGTGCCAGCAGTTACGGAGAGACTAATGAAAAACTGTTTTTT,CASSYGETNEKLFF
TRBJ1-3,-,TRBV5-1,-,TGCGCCAGCAGCCTAACGCGGGTTAGGGGGTCTGGAAACACCATATATTTT,CASSLTRVRGSGNTIYF
TRBJ1-1,-,TRBV9,-,TGTGCCAGCAGCGGAGCCCCCCGAGGGTGGACTGAAGCTTTCTTT,CASSGAPRGWTEAFF
TRBJ1-2,TRBD1,TRBV6-5,-,TGTGCCAGCAGACGACAGGGGAGGGGCTACACCTTC,CASRRQGRGYTF
TRBJ1-4,-,TRBV9,-,TGTGCCAGCAGCGTAGAAGGGACACTTAATGAAAAACTGTTTTTT,CASSVEGTLNEKLFF
TRBJ1-2,TRBD1,TRBV7-6,-,TGTGCCAGCAGCAATGACAGGGGGAACTATGGCTACACCTTC,CASSNDRGNYGYTF
TRBJ2-7,TRBD2,TRBV4-2,-,TGTGCCAGCAGCCAAGTCTCTAGCGGGAGCCCCTACGAGCAGTACTTC,CASSQVSSGSPYEQYF
TRBJ1-4,-,TRBV10-2,few,TGCGCCAGCAGTGGGCAGGTGGCGGAAAAACTGTTTTTT,CASSGQVAEKLFF
TRBJ1-3,TRBD1,TRBV4-1,few,TGCGCCAGCAGACCCCAGGGGGTTGCTGGAAACACCATATATTTT,CASRPQGVAGNTIYF
TRBJ1-2,-,TRBV7-2,-,TGTGCCAGCAGCCCGCCGGTATCATATGGCTACACCTTC,CASSPPVSYGYTF
TRBJ2-3,-,TRBV5-1,-,TGCGCCAGCAGCTTGTATGAGACTAGAACTAGCACAGATACGCAGTATTTT,CASSLYETRTSTDTQYF
TRBJ1-1,-,TRBV29-1,-,TGCAGCGTTGTTCCCACAGGCATGAACACTGAAGCTTTCTTT,CSVVPTGMNTEAFF
TRBJ1-3,TRBD1,TRBV2,-,TGTGCCAGCAGTGAAGGAGGACAGGCTGGAAACACCATATATTTT,CASSEGGQAGNTIYF
TRBJ2-5,TRBD1,TRBV7-9,few,TGTGCCAGCAGCTCCGATAGAAGACAGGGTTGGCAAGAGACCCAGTACTTC,CASSSDRRQGWQETQYF
TRBJ1-5,-,TRBV5-1,-,TGCGCCAGCAGCTCGAAGGACAGTTTCAATCAGCCCCAGCATTTT,CASSSKDSFNQPQHF
TRBJ2-5,-,TRBV27,-,TGTGCCAGCAGTTTCGGTCTAGACCCTCGGGAGCAGTACTTC,CASSFGLDPREQYF
TRBJ1-3,TRBD1,TRBV5-4,-,TGTGCCAGCAGCCGAACAGGGGGCTACTCTGGAAACACCATATATTTT,CASSRTGGYSGNTIYF
TRBJ1-5,-,TRBV4-2,once,TGTGCCAGCAGCCAAGGGACAGCGAGCAATCAGCCCCAGAATTTT,CASSQGTASNQPQNF
TRBJ2-2,-,TRBV11-2,-,TGTGCCAGCAGCCCGTTCACCGGGGAGCTGTTTTTT,CASSPFTGELFF
TRBJ2-7,TRBD1,TRBV9,-,TGTGCCAGCAGCGTAGACGGGACAGAGACCTACGAGCAGTACTTC,CASSVDGTETYEQYF
TRBJ1-1,-,TRBV4-3,-,TGCGCCAGCAGCCAAGATCTCGGGACTTCCAGTTTTTTGAACACTGAAGCTTTCTTT,CASSQDLGTSSFLNTEAFF
TRBJ2-7,TRBD2,TRBV30,-,TGTGCCTGGAATAAAGCGGGAGGGCGTAGCGAGCAGTACTTC,CAWNKAGGRSEQYF
TRBJ2-2,-,TRBV30,-,TGTGCCTGGAGCATAGGGGGAGACACCGGGGAGCTGTTTTTT,CAWSIGGDTGELFF
TRBJ2-1,TRBD2,TRBV4-1,-,TGCGCCAGCAGCCAAGCGGGACTAGCGGGATCTAGCGATGAGCAGTTCTTC,CASSQAGLAGSSDEQFF
TRBJ2-7,TRBD2,TRBV14,-,TGTGCCAGCAGCCTAGCGGGGGAGCAGTACTTC,CASSLAGEQYF
TRBJ2-3,TRBD2,TRBV9,-,TGTGCCAGCAGCACTTCCGGACTAGTCTCAGATACGCAGTATTTT,CASSTSGLVSDTQYF
TRBJ2-3,TRBD2,TRBV10-3,-,TGTGCCATCAGGGACACTAGCGGGAGTGGGGATACGCAGTATTTT,CAIRDTSGSGDTQYF
TRBJ1-4,TRBD1,TRBV14,-,TGTGCCAGCAGCCAAGCACCGGACAGGGACCGCGAAAAACTGTTTTTT,CASSQAPDRDREKLFF
TRBJ2-1,TRBD2,TRBV7-2,few,TGTGCCAGCAGCGGGAGGGGACTAGCCAGGACCTACAATGAGCAGTTCTTC,CASSGRGLARTYNEQFF
TRBJ1-1,TRBD1,TRBV5-6,-,TGTGCCAGCAGCGTCAGACAGGGGATGAACACTGAAGCTTTCTTT,CASSVRQGMNTEAFF
TRBJ2-7,TRBD1,TRBV5-1,-,TGCGCCAGCAGACCCAGACAGGGTGTAACCTACGAGCAGTACTTC,CASRPRQGVTYEQYF
TRBJ2-3,-,TRBV5-1,few,TGCGCCAGCAGCTTGCAAGCTCTCACAGATACGCAGTATTTT,CASSLQALTDTQYF
TRBJ1-2,TRBD1,TRBV5-5,few,TGTGCCAGCAGCCACGGACAGGGCGACTATGGCTACACCTTC,CASSHGQGDYGYTF
TRBJ2-2,TRBD2,TRBV9,-,TGTGCCAGCAGCTCACGCGGGGGACTAACCGGGGAGCTGTTTTTT,CASSSRGGLTGELFF
TRBJ1-2,TRBD1,TRBV29-1,once,TGCAGCGTGTCGGACAGGGATAACTATGGCTACACCTTC,CSVSDRDNYGYTF
TRBJ1-1,-,TRBV18,-,TGTGCCAGCTCACCAGGGCAGGGAGGCGGCATGAACACTGAAGCTTTCTTT,CASSPGQGGGMNTEAFF